These 13 T cell receptor beta chains were sequenced from one sample in a study of CD8 T cells in Susac syndrome. With random hexamers, reverse transcription was performed on about 0.45 to 1 ug of RNA. TCRdb re-derived calls from the immunoSEQ multiplex PCR reads in MiXCR, one entry per CDR3 protein. The table has about 120,000 distinct CDR3 sequences, about nine tenths seen once. The sequencing sample was made of CD8+ T cells from PBMCs. The receptors here all came from a human donor in good health.

DNA for the CDR3: TGCAGTGCTTTCGCCGGGAGTAATGGCTACACCTTC. This codes for CSAFAGSNGYTF. J is TRBJ1-2 and V is TRBV20-1; no definite D call. V was clipped by 5 bases and J by 6 bases, with 13 bases between them. This CDR3 region has 12 residues. Germline values: CDR1 DFQATT, CDR2 SNEGSKA (reference sequence).

In its sample, this clonotype was seen once. The V and J genes are TRBV20-1 and TRBJ2-1; 8 bases agree with TRBD2. The CDR3 runs to 16 residues. V gave up 4 bases and J gave up 6 bases; unmatched junction bases: 14. Germline V CDR1 and CDR2: DFQATT, SNEGSKA (reference sequence). The CDR3 reads CSATVWRLAGVNEQFF. The CDR3 nucleotides are TGCAGTGCTACCGTGTGGCGGCTAGCGGGCGTCAATGAGCAGTTCTTC.

The chain has TRBV30 and TRBJ2-5, with D perhaps matching TRBD2 (6 bases). CDR3 length equals 12 residues. V gave up 7 bases and J gave up 5 bases, with 14 bases separating them. Germline values: CDR1 GTSNPN, CDR2 SVGIG (reference sequence). CDR3 in amino acids: CASWGDSETQYF. The CDR3 bases are TGTGCCTCTTGGGGGGACTCGGAGACCCAGTACTTC. The complete variable domain, with remaining parts taken from reference TRBV30 and TRBJ2-5, reads SQTIHQWPATLVQPVGSPLSLECTVEGTSNPNLYWYRQAAGRGLQLLFYSVGIGQISSEVPQNLSASRPQDRQFILSSKKLLLSDSGFYLCASWGDSETQYFGPGTRLLVL.

This chain links TRBV20-1 with TRBJ2-2; a possible D gene is TRBD1 (6 bases). Germline V lookup: CDR1 DFQATT, CDR2 SNEGSKA (reference sequence). The ends were cut back, 6 bases at V and 5 bases at J, with 16 bases in the middle. The CDR3 covers 14 residues. In DNA, the CDR3 is TGCAGTGCACTTGGAAGGGGGTTTACCGGGGAGCTGTTTTTT. This translates into CSALGRGFTGELFF.

The chain joins TRBV20-1 to TRBJ1-5; the D gene is possibly TRBD1 (6 bases). V lost 3 bases and J 1 base, leaving 10 bases between the germline ends. CDR3 length: 14 amino acids. Germline V gene data show CDR1 as DFQATT and CDR2 as SNEGSKA (reference sequence). CDR3 bases: TGCAGTGCTAGGGACAGAACGAGCAATCAGCCCCAGCATTTT. It encodes CSARDRTSNQPQHF.

The V gene is TRBV13, the J gene TRBJ1-2; 7 nucleotides match TRBD1. The germline gives CDR1 PRHDT, CDR2 FYEKMQ (reference sequence). V trimming: 2 bases; J trimming: 1 base; junction bases outside the gene matches: 7. The CDR3 is 16 amino acids. The DNA of the CDR3 is TGTGCCAGCAGCTTAAGCCGGACAGGCCTTAACTATGGCTACACCTTC. Its protein is CASSLSRTGLNYGYTF.

This clonotype was seen just once. The CDR3 region is CASSPTGPTGELFF. The CDR3 DNA reads as TGTGCCAGCAGTCCGACAGGGCCGACCGGGGAGCTGTTTTTT. The chain couples TRBV12-3 or TRBV12-4 to TRBJ2-2; TRBD1 agrees at 7 bases. This CDR3 is 14 amino acids long. V shed 5 bases, J shed 5 bases, and the junction held 5 bases outside the gene matches.

This clonotype was picked up a small number of times. The J gene is TRBJ1-1, the V gene TRBV5-6; no definite D call. CDR1 and CDR2 from the germline V gene are SGHDT and YYEEEE. Deletions cut 4 bases from V and 1 base from J, with 8 bases between. CDR3 length: 13 residues. CDR3 DNA: TGTGCCAGCAGCCGCGCGGGGAACACTGAAGCTTTCTTT. Its translation is CASSRAGNTEAFF. The variable domain in full, completed from reference TRBV5-6 and TRBJ1-1, reads DAGVTQSPTHLIKTRGQQVTLRCSPKSGHDTVSWYQQALGQGPQFIFQYYEEEERQRGNFPDRFSGHQFPNYSSELNVNALLLGDSALYLCASSRAGNTEAFFGQGTRLTVV.

V usage is TRBV29-1 and J usage is TRBJ2-3, with a weak D call TRBD1 (5 bases). The CDR3 has 14 amino acids. The V gene's germline CDR1 is SQVTM and CDR2 ANQGSEA. The V end was cut by 6 bases, the J end by 5 bases, with 18 bases between. The CDR3 nucleotides read TGCAGCGTAACCAGGGCCGTCCCATTAGATACGCAGTATTTT. Amino acids: CSVTRAVPLDTQYF.

The chain has TRBV5-1 and TRBJ2-3; 8 bases match TRBD1. Trimming took 5 bases from V and 8 from J; bases not matched to a gene: 7. The CDR3 runs to 13 residues. Germline assignment: CDR1 SGHRS and CDR2 YFSETQ. The CDR3 region is CASSSETGATQYF. DNA for the CDR3: TGCGCCAGCAGTTCGGAGACAGGGGCTACGCAGTATTTT.

This chain connects TRBV6-2 or TRBV6-3 to TRBJ1-6, with D unresolved. The CDR3 totals 15 residues. Germline V gene sequence: CDR1 MNHEY, CDR2 SVGEGT. V was trimmed by 2 bases and J by 2 bases, leaving 7 bases between them. The CDR3 spells CASSYAQAYNSPLHF. CDR3 coding DNA: TGTGCCAGCAGTTACGCGCAGGCCTATAATTCACCCCTCCACTTT.

V gene TRBV20-1 combines with J gene TRBJ2-7; TRBD2 is a possible D gene (6 bases). The length of the CDR3 is 15 residues. CDR1 is DFQATT, CDR2 SNEGSKA, per germline (reference sequence). Trimming removed 5 bases from V and 0 bases from J, with 17 bases in between. In DNA form, the CDR3 reads TGCAGTGCTGAAGGTTTGGGGGGAACCTCCTACGAGCAGTACTTC. Its protein is CSAEGLGGTSYEQYF.

This clonotype was seen once. The CDR3 sequence is CASSYVGVNTEAFF. In DNA, the CDR3 is TGTGCCAGCAGTTACGTCGGCGTGAACACTGAAGCTTTCTTT. The J gene is TRBJ1-1, the V gene TRBV6-6; D remains ambiguous. V was clipped by 2 bases and J by 0 bases, with 7 bases between them. The length of the CDR3 is 14 residues. Germline CDR1 MNHNY, CDR2 SVGAGI (reference sequence).